Detailed here is one T cell receptor (beta chain). Its antigen remains unidentified. Within one base of it there is no much larger clone, and no base qualities were kept. The entry originates in a study of cytomegalovirus exposure and HLA in healthy donors (dated by TCRdb to about 2017). Regarding the complete study: An earlier analysis of some 550 of the donors reported 250 to 350 Gb of sequence data and around 120 million unique TCR beta sequences from 150 million to 200 million T cells. About 320 gigabases of sequencing data and approximately 85 million unique TCR sequences were included in an early release covering about 600 HLA-typed donors. The genetic ancestry cluster associated with self-reported Caucasian donors included 70% to 85% of the roughly 390 genotyped donors. The study aimed to test whether cataloging public T cell receptors could reveal signatures of past pathogen exposure. The T cell repertoires of some 700 subjects were profiled by immunosequencing and related to cytomegalovirus serostatus. A separate validation cohort of approximately 120 different subjects was used in addition to the 666-subject first cohort. High-throughput TCR immunosequencing, statistical association of individual TCRs with disease status, and machine learning were combined to predict cytomegalovirus infection status. To study patterns of TCR occurrence, a later analysis re-analyzed previously published TCR beta repertoires from around 700 donors and added high-resolution HLA genotyping. Rather than using new phenotypic data, the later analysis identified candidate immune exposures from TCR beta sequences and from how often those sequences occurred across donors. An earlier analysis of nearly 600 of the donors applied high-throughput TCR beta sequencing to assess whether each TCR beta V gene segment acted as functional or pseudogenic. Donor age, sex, ethnicity and CMV serostatus were compiled alongside the repertoire data. Genome-wide SNP genotypes for about three fifths of the 666 donors were used in a later genetic analysis, which treated that subset as a discovery cohort. Every repertoire in the discovery cohort had been generated on one and the same sequencing platform. Both class I and class II loci were covered by HLA typing, at four-digit resolution. Typing coverage varied by locus: about 629-640 donors for A, B, C, DRB1 and DQB1; more than 500 for DQA1; approximately 610 for DPA1; 450 to 480 for DPB1. A few DR-DQ haplotypes were treated as single units for association and clustering because of strong linkage in the cohort. On average, over 200,000 unique TCR beta nucleotide sequences were sequenced per donor among a few hundred genotyped donors of the cohort, with roughly 18% of those sequences being non-productive. Study-level results and caveats: A later analysis found that most CMV-associated TCR beta chains appeared HLA-restricted, with HLA associations seemingly driven largely by CMV exposure. In a later analysis, 15,000 to 20,000 TCR beta sequences were associated with specific HLA alleles at a false discovery rate of 0.05. A cluster of highly shared sequence variants was judged likely to be a technical artifact of the sequencing pipeline. Linkage disequilibrium might explain the correlated functional status among segregating V segments, but an unknown experimental factor could not be excluded. According to a later analysis, TCR association rates differed among HLA loci, with DRB1 alleles showing the most associated TCRs and HLA-C alleles showing the fewest. For the cohort, immune exposure information was limited to CMV serostatus. The authors suggested that the approach could potentially be generalized to other disease states and immunological phenotypes. When HLA alleles, especially DR and DQ, strongly co-occurred, attributing TCR associations to individual alleles was difficult. In an earlier analysis of some 640 of the donors, most TCR beta V segments were observed in productive rearrangements about 87% or about 30% of the time, broadly matching IMGT annotations. Because counts were too low, fewer than 20 rarely observed V segments, including chromosome 9 orphons, were excluded from the earlier analysis of a few hundred of the donors. Most TCR sequences were observed very rarely across donors, whereas some public TCRs were present in many individuals. In vitro tests confirmed that a few of the cytomegalovirus-associated TCR beta chains recognize cytomegalovirus antigens. An association between a missense DCLRE1C variant and V-gene and J-gene trimming of TCR beta chains was found in a later genetic analysis and replicated in an independent cohort. In a later genetic analysis, fewer N-insertions in productive TCRs were reported among donors in an Asian-associated ancestry cluster than the roughly 710-donor mean. A later analysis found that HLA-associated TCR beta chains were more clonally expanded and had lower generation probabilities than equally common non-associated chains. A further reported finding was that TCR beta sequences accurately predicted the HLA-A and HLA-B alleles for most subjects in the first cohort. A total of about 150 TCR beta chains were listed by the study as associated with cytomegalovirus. According to a later analysis, parvovirus B19, influenza, CMV and Epstein-Barr virus appeared linked to several top co-occurrence clusters. The 87-base-pair reads could not distinguish some IMGT-functional V segments, including TRBV6-2 and TRBV6-3, so those segments were excluded. The classifier was reported to diagnose cytomegalovirus status with high specificity and sensitivity in both the original and validation cohorts. Sequencing depth was assumed to be roughly uniform across donors in the presence/absence analyses, though that assumption may not hold. Because HLA typing was missing for some donors at each locus, association tests included only the typed subset. The cohort was sequenced for TCR beta chains only, and without alpha or paired-chain data the features that could be detected were limited.

The CDR3 has 18 amino acids, counting the end cysteine and phenylalanine. The kept DNA is CDR3 alone, 54 bases in frame from the first base. The germline V and J ends show losses of 0 bases and 0 bases respectively, and no gene match explains 7 bases of the junction. CDR1 and CDR2 are drawn from the germline V gene: SGDLS, YYNGEE. In total, roughly 670 healthy bone marrow donors made up the cohort. All cohort members were sampled while nominally healthy, although unrecorded immune exposures were likely present. The donor was CMV seronegative and belonged to the group of 350 or so seronegative cohort members. A peripheral blood sample was collected from each donor, and TCR beta sequencing was performed on peripheral blood mononuclear cells. Genomic DNA extraction from the blood cell samples was performed with the Qiagen DNeasy Blood Extraction Kit. The method behind the library was the immunoSEQ multiplex PCR assay. For the multiplex PCR, a mixture combining 60 forward primers for TCR Vbeta segments and 13 reverse primers for TCR Jbeta segments was used. The CDR3 region of rearranged TCR beta genes was amplified from genomic DNA with a multiplex PCR assay. The amplified TCR beta libraries were sequenced on the Illumina HiSeq System as 87-base-pair reads. Turning to the authors' computational methods: In a later analysis, 77 million or so unique TCR beta chains were counted across the approximately 670 repertoires, and roughly 11 million of these chains were shared by at least two donors. Raw reads were error-corrected and collapsed into unique sequences with a nearest-neighbor algorithm that merged closely related sequences to remove PCR and sequencing errors. Alignment of CDR3 sequences to IMGT reference sequences was used to assign V, D and J gene segments. For a sequence to be retained, a match of at least six nucleotides to both a V gene segment and a J gene segment was required. A rearrangement was called productive if the CDR3 had no stop codons and remained in frame with V and J, and every other rearrangement was called non-productive. Following IMGT convention, CDR3 was defined as the stretch from the second conserved V-encoded cysteine to the conserved J-encoded phenylalanine. The earlier analysis of 587 of the donors excluded any sequence lacking an unambiguous match to a single V gene segment. An earlier analysis of fewer than 750 of the donors classified V segments as functional when productive rearrangements were above 56.7% and as segregating when the standard deviation between donors was above 5%. A statistical classification framework was built for diagnosing cytomegalovirus status from the catalog of TCR beta chain sequences. V and J gene assignment, in a later analysis, came from comparing TCR nucleotide sequences with IMGT/GENE-DB human TR gene sequences. A later analysis assigned CDR3 sequences and most-parsimonious VDJ recombination scenarios with the TCRdist pipeline. In a later analysis, each TCR beta chain was defined by its CDR3 amino acid sequence together with its V-gene family, and reads without a unique V-gene family were excluded. To address suspected cross-contamination and a sequencing artifact, a later analysis removed under 600 highly shared, low-generation-probability nucleotide sequences. In a later analysis, a clonal expansion index for each public chain was calculated from normalized within-repertoire ranks of inferred template counts. A later analysis computed generation probabilities with a VDJ recombination model fitted to out-of-frame rearrangements, and checked the results against IGoR. A later analysis scored TCR-TCR, TCR-HLA and TCR-CMV co-occurrence with hypergeometric tests, applying a repertoire-size bias correction to TCR pairs. False discovery rates were estimated in a later analysis by permuting HLA or CMV assignments 20 times. In a later analysis, co-occurring TCRs were grouped with DBSCAN, and TCRdist sequence similarity was added when clustering was performed within HLA-allele-positive subsets. Co-occurrence clustering excluded repertoires with fewer than 30,000 or more than 120,000 public chains, plus five with anomalous nucleotide sharing. TCRdb's version of the immuneACCESS table is confined to in-frame rearrangements and falls short of the full clone set. An unresolved V gene accounts for under half of the shortfall where checked; the remainder is of unknown origin. From that table come the V and J calls and clone size; the DNA was used to work out D and trimming. Here the sample has about 100,000 clones; about 80% occur a single time. Of the sample, roughly 0.71% falls within the top ten clones.

Sequencing used PBMCs. The source of this sequence is a woman aged 55-70 years in good health and CMV-seronegative. The rearranged segments are TRBV9 and TRBJ2-2, with 8 junctional bases fitting TRBD1. The CDR3 sequence is CASSVATGEGTNTGELFF. The DNA reads TGTGCCAGCAGCGTAGCGACAGGGGAAGGTACGAACACCGGGGAGCTGTTTTTT.